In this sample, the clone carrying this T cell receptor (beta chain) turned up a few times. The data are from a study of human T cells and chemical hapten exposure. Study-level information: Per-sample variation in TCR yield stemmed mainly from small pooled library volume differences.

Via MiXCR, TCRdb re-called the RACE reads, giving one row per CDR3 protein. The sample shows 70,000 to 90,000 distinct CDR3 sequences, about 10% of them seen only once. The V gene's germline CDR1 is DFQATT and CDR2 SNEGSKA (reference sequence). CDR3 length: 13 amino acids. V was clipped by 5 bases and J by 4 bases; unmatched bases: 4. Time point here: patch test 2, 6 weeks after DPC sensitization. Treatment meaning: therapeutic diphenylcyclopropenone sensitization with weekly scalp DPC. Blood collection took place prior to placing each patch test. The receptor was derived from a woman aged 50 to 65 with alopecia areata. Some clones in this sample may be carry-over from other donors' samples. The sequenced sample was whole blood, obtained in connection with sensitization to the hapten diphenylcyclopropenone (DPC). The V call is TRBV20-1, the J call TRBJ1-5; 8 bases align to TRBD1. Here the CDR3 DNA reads TGCAGTGCTTCGACAGGGGTAAATCAGCCCCAGCATTTT. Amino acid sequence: CSASTGVNQPQHF.